This entry describes one T cell receptor (beta chain). CD45RO-negative, CCR7-selected cells formed the naive CD8 fraction, which excluded terminally differentiated effector memory CD45RA+ cells. The data were obtained in a study of shared clonotypes between healthy human individuals. Some clones are missing from TCRdb's copy, which holds only in-frame ones; the method was immunoSEQ multiplex PCR. The sample includes about 2,100,000 clones, around 93% of them seen just once. This CDR3 is built from 15 residues. Trimming took 1 base from V and 1 from J, leaving 6 bases between them. Germline V lookup: CDR1 SGDLS, CDR2 YYNGEE.

The sequence was collected from a man aged 18 to 35 in good health. Some clones in this sample may be carry-over from other donors' samples. This chain joins TRBV9 and TRBJ2-6; D not resolved. The source material was naive CD8+ T cells from PBMCs. The CDR3 sequence: CASSVHPSGANVLTF. In DNA, the CDR3 is TGTGCCAGCAGCGTACACCCATCTGGGGCCAACGTCCTGACTTTC.